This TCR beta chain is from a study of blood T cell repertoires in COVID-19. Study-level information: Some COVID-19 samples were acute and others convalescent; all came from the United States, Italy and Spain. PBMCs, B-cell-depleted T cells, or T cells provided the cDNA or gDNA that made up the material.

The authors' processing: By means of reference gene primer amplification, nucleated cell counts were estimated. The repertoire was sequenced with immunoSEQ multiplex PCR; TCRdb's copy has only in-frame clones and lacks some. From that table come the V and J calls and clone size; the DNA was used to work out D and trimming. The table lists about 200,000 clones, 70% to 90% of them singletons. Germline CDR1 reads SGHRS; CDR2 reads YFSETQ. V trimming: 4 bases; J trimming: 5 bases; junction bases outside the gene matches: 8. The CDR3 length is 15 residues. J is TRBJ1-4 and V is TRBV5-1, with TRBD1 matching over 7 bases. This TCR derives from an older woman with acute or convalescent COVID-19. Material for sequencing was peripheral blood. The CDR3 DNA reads TGCGCCAGCAGCCTCCGCGGGACAGAGAATGAAAAACTGTTTTTT. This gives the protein CASSLRGTENEKLFF.